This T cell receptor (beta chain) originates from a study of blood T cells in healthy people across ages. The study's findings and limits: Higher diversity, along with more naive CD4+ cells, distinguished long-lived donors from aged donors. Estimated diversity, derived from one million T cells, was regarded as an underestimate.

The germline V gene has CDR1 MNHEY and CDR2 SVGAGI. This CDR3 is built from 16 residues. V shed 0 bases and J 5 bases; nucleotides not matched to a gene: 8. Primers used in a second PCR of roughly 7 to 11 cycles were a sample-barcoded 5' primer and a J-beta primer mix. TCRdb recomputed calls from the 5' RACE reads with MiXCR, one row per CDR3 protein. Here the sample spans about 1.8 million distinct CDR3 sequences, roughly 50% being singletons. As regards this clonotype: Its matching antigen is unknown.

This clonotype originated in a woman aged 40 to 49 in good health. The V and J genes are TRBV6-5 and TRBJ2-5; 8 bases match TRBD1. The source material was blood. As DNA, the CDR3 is TGTGCCAGCAGTTACTCAAGTCAGGGGGCGGGGGAGACCCAGTACTTC. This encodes CASSYSSQGAGETQYF.